Listed here are 18 T cell receptor beta chains from one sample, sequenced in a study of CD8 T cells in ankylosing spondylitis. Study results and limitations: Ankylosing spondylitis blood seemed to carry a telltale TCR beta motif made of under ten highly homologous variants.

The antigens these receptors bind are not known. Each CDR3 protein gets one entry after TCRdb re-called the 5' RACE reads with MiXCR. Of about 210,000 distinct CDR3 sequences in the sample, about 7.3% are singletons; the top ten hold 14%. The sequencing input was blood, either unsorted or a sorted T cell fraction (not recorded which). These receptors came from a male donor with ankylosing spondylitis.

This clonotype came up many times. This chain uses TRBV7-9 with TRBJ2-1, with 9 positions matching TRBD2. There are 15 residues in the CDR3. Trimming at V came to 7 bases and at J to 8 bases, leaving 12 bases not matched to a gene. CDR1 SEHNR and CDR2 FQNEAQ come from the germline V gene (reference sequence). Here the CDR3 DNA reads TGTGCCAGCACCCCGCCGGGACTAGCTTTCGATGAGCAGTTCTTC. This encodes CASTPPGLAFDEQFF. Full variable domain (outside the CDR3, taken from reference TRBV7-9 and TRBJ2-1): DTGVSQNPRHKITKRGQNVTFRCDPISEHNRLYWYRQTLGQGPEFLTYFQNEAQLEKSRLLSDRFSAERPKGSFSTLEIQRTEQGDSAMYLCASTPPGLAFDEQFFGPGTRLTVL.

This clonotype appeared many times. The V call is TRBV27, the J call TRBJ1-2, with D uncertain. This CDR3 is 16 amino acids long. Deletions cut 2 bases from V and 4 bases from J, with 17 bases between. Germline assignment: CDR1 MNHEY and CDR2 SMNVEV (reference sequence). CDR3 bases: TGTGCCAGCAGTTTAACGGCTGGCGGACCAGTCTATGGCTACACCTTC. It yields the protein CASSLTAGGPVYGYTF.

This chain connects TRBV7-2 to TRBJ2-7; 11 positions agree with TRBD2. Germline V lookup: CDR1 SGHTA, CDR2 FQGNSA. V trimming: 1 base; J trimming: 3 bases; junction bases outside the gene matches: 5. The CDR3 runs to 16 residues. The DNA of the CDR3 is TGTGCCAGCAGCTTAGAGGGGACTAGCGGCTACTACGAGCAGTACTTC. Protein: CASSLEGTSGYYEQYF.

This clonotype was seen a few times. The chain has TRBV6-5 and TRBJ1-1; 7 nucleotides match TRBD1. J gave up 3 bases and V 4 bases, and 8 bases lay outside the gene matches. CDR3 length: 15 amino acids. Germline V gene lookup returns CDR1 MNHEY and CDR2 SVGAGI. CDR3 sequence reads: CASSFNRGGDTEAFF. The CDR3 coding sequence is TGTGCCAGCAGTTTTAACAGGGGCGGTGACACTGAAGCTTTCTTT.

This clonotype appeared many times. J is TRBJ1-2 and V is TRBV29-1; weak D call: TRBD1 (5 bases). Germline-derived CDR1 and CDR2 are SQVTM and ANQGSEA. The CDR3 contains 11 residues. The CDR3 DNA sequence: TGCATACTCCGGGACGGATATGGCTACACCTTC. Translated, it gives CILRDGYGYTF.

This clonotype came up many times. The chain is built from TRBV6-2 or TRBV6-3 and TRBJ2-1; the D call may be TRBD1 or TRBD2 (5 bases each). The CDR3 has 12 residues. CDR1 and CDR2 (germline): MNHEY, SVGEGT. Between the trimmed V and J ends, which lost 8 bases and 7 bases, there was a span of 12 bases. The CDR3: CASEQGPNEQFF. The CDR3 region has the DNA TGTGCCAGCGAGCAGGGACCGAATGAGCAGTTCTTC.

The sample holds many counts of this clonotype. The rearrangement links TRBV4-3 to TRBJ2-3; D may be TRBD1 or TRBD2 (5 bases each). CDR3 size: 13 residues. Trimming pared 3 bases from V and 4 bases from J, leaving 8 bases between. Germline assignment: CDR1 LGHNA and CDR2 YSLEER. CDR3 coding DNA: TGCGCCAGCAGCCACGGGGCCTCAGATACGCAGTATTTT. This translates into CASSHGASDTQYF.

In the case of this clonotype: The conserved closing phenylalanine or tryptophan is absent in this CDR3, likely reflecting a read error. It is unclear where the CDR3 begins or ends on the DNA, so no DNA is shown, and the CDR3 is as TCRdb lists it. This chain uses TRBV3-1 with TRBJ2-1. Germline CDR1 is LGHDT and CDR2 is YNNKEL (reference sequence). With termini counted, the CDR3 has 14 amino acids. The CDR3 is CARSCRLLCCVEFC.

This clonotype was picked up many times. The J gene is TRBJ2-7, the V gene TRBV20-1; 10 bases map to TRBD1. From germline, CDR1 is DFQATT and CDR2 SNEGSKA (reference sequence). With V trimmed by 6 bases and J by 5 bases, 10 bases remained unmatched. The CDR3 has 14 amino acids. The CDR3 coding sequence is TGCAGTGCGGTCGCCCGGGACAGGGGTAACGAGCAGTACTTC. Translated, it gives CSAVARDRGNEQYF.

This clonotype was observed many times. This chain uses TRBV7-8 with TRBJ2-7; 9 bases are a match to TRBD1. The germline V gene has CDR1 SGHVS and CDR2 FQNEAQ. V trimming: 3 bases; J trimming: 6 bases; junction bases outside the gene matches: 6. The CDR3 totals 14 residues. The CDR3 protein is CASSFTGGRGEQYF. DNA of the CDR3: TGTGCCAGCAGCTTTACAGGGGGCAGGGGCGAGCAGTACTTC. Full variable domain (remainder filled in from reference TRBV7-8 and TRBJ2-7): GAGVSQSPRYKVAKRGQDVALRCDPISGHVSLFWYQQALGQGPEFLTYFQNEAQLDKSGLPSDRFFAERPEGSVSTLKIQRTQQEDSAVYLCASSFTGGRGEQYFGPGTRLTVT.

This clonotype came up many times. The chain combines TRBV15 with TRBJ1-5; tentative D call: TRBD1 (6 bases). V was clipped by 6 bases and J by 2 bases, with 14 bases between them. The CDR3 has 15 amino acids. CDR1 is LNHNV, CDR2 YYDKDF, per germline (reference sequence). The CDR3: CATSHTGFGNQPQHF. The CDR3 nucleotides read TGTGCCACCAGTCATACAGGGTTCGGCAATCAGCCCCAGCATTTT.

This clonotype was found many times. The rearrangement links TRBV6-5 to TRBJ2-7, with 8 bases matching TRBD1. This CDR3 is built from 14 residues. Per the germline V gene, CDR1 is MNHEY and CDR2 is SVGAGI. Trimming cost V 0 bases and J 6 bases; bases outside gene matches: 4. The CDR3 DNA follows: TGTGCCAGCAGTTACTCGGACAGGGCCGGCGAGCAGTACTTC. It is translated as CASSYSDRAGEQYF.

The chain combines TRBV7-8 with TRBJ2-7; possibly TRBD1 for D (6 bases). This CDR3 has 15 amino acids. CDR1 is SGHVS, CDR2 FQNEAQ, per germline. Trimming shortened V by 5 bases and J by 0 bases, and 14 bases separated the two germline ends. The CDR3 region has the DNA TGTGCCAGCAGCAACCGGGACACGGGCTCCTACGAGCAGTACTTC. Translation: CASSNRDTGSYEQYF.

This clonotype was found many times. CDR3 nucleotides: TGTGCCAGCAGTTTCCGGGCCCCAAATTCACCCCTCCACTTT. The encoded protein is CASSFRAPNSPLHF. V and J are TRBV28 and TRBJ1-6; D ambiguous. The CDR3 spans 14 residues. The V end lost 3 bases, the J end lost 7 bases, and 10 bases lay between the germline ends. Germline V gives CDR1 MDHEN, CDR2 SYDVKM.

This clonotype was counted many times. The chain carries TRBV4-2 and TRBJ1-1; a possible D gene is TRBD1 (6 bases). The V end lost 0 bases, the J end lost 5 bases, and 7 bases lay between the germline ends. The CDR3 covers 13 residues. The germline gives CDR1 LGHNA, CDR2 YNFKEQ. CDR3 nucleotide sequence: TGTGCCAGCAGCCAAGATAGGGGGACTGAAGCTTTCTTT. Translation gives CASSQDRGTEAFF.

In this sample, this clonotype turned up many times. The chain combines TRBV29-1 with TRBJ2-2; 7 bases map to TRBD1. Trimming removed 6 bases from V and 4 bases from J; junction bases left unmatched: 8. Germline CDR1 SQVTM, CDR2 ANQGSEA. The CDR3 runs to 14 residues. CDR3 bases: TGCAGCGTCTGGACAGGTGGGAGCACCGGGGAGCTGTTTTTT. Translating it yields CSVWTGGSTGELFF.

This clonotype was seen a few times. CDR3 in amino acids: CASSKGLAGTHEQFF. The DNA for the CDR3 is TGTGCCAGCAGCAAGGGACTAGCGGGAACCCATGAGCAGTTCTTC. The genes are TRBV21-1 and TRBJ2-1; the DNA was not used to check the table's D call, TRBD2. TRBV21-1 is a known pseudogene. CDR3 length: 15 residues.

This clonotype showed up many times. The CDR3 bases are TGTGCCAGCAGCTCCAGTCGACCCATTCAGTACTTC. This codes for CASSSSRPIQYF. V and J are TRBV13 and TRBJ2-4; no clear D. Germline-derived CDR1 and CDR2 are PRHDT and FYEKMQ (reference sequence). V was trimmed by 4 bases and J by 9 bases, leaving 10 bases between them. CDR3 size: 12 residues.